Below, one TCR beta chain is given with its context. Hyperthyroidism had been newly diagnosed in patients aged 18 to 65, and its duration was under 2 months. This entry is derived from a study of T cells in Graves' hyperthyroidism and ophthalmopathy. The V and J ends lost 10 bases and 0 bases respectively, with 13 bases between them. This CDR3 has 14 amino acids. TCR beta CDR3 region amplification was performed from RNA transcripts. HTBI primers were employed in a first-round RT-PCR of the TCR CDR3. One entry per CDR3 protein, called by TCRdb with MiXCR from the multiplex PCR reads. The profile shows some 510,000 distinct CDR3 sequences, around 21% of them singletons.

The J gene is TRBJ1-5, the V gene TRBV12-3 or TRBV12-4; TRBD1 is a possible D gene (5 bases). What was sequenced was blood. The sequence was obtained from a man aged 18 to 29 with Graves' hyperthyroidism. The CDR3 protein is CATTRGSSNQPQHF. The CDR3 region has the DNA TGTGCCACGACTAGGGGAAGTAGCAATCAGCCCCAGCATTTT.